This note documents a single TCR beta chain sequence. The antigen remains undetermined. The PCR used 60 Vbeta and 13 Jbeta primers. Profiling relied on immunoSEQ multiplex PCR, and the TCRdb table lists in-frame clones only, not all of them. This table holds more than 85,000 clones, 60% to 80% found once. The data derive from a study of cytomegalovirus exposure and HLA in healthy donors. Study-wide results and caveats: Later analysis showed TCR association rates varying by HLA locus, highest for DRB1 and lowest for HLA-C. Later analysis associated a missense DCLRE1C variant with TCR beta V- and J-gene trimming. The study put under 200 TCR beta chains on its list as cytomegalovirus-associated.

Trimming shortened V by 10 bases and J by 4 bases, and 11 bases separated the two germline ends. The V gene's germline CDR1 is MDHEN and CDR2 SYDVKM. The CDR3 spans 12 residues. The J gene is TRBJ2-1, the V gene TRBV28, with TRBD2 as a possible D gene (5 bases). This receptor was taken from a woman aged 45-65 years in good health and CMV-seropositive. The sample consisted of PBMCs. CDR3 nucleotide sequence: TGTGCCACCGGACGGGAATACAATGAGCAGTTCTTC. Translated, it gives CATGREYNEQFF.